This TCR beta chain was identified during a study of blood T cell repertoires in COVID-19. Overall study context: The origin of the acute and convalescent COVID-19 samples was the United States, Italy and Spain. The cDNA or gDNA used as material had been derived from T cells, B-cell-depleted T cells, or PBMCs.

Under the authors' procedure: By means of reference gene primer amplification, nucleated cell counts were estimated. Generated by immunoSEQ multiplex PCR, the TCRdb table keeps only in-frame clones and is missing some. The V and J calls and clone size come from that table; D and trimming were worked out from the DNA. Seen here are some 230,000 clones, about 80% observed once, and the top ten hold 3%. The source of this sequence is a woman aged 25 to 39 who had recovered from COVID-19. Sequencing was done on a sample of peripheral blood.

The CDR3 here is CASSPLPGQGAYEQYF. For the CDR3, the DNA is TGTGCCAGCTCACCACTCCCTGGACAGGGTGCCTACGAGCAGTACTTC. V usage is TRBV18 and J usage is TRBJ2-7, with 8 bases fitting TRBD1. The CDR3 is 16 amino acids. Germline CDR1 reads KGHSH; CDR2 reads LQKENI. With V trimmed by 1 base and J by 2 bases, 7 bases remained unmatched.